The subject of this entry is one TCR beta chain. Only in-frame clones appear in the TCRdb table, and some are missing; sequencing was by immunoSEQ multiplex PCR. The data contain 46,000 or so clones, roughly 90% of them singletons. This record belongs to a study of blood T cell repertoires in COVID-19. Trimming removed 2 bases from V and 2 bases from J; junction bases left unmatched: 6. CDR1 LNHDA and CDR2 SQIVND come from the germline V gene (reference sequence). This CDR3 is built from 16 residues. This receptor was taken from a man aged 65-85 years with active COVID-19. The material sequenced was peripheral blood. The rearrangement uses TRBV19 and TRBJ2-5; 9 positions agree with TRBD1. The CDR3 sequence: CASSIRNRGHQETQYF. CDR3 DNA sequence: TGTGCCAGTAGTATAAGGAACAGGGGGCATCAAGAGACCCAGTACTTC.